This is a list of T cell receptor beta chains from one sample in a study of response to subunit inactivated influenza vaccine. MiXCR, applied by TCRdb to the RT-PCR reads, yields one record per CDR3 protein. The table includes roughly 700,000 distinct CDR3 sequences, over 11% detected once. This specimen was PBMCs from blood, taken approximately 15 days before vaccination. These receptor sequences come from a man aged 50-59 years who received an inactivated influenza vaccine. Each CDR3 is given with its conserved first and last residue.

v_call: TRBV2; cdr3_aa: CASLTSFDEQFF
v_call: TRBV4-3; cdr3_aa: CASSQDSRYEAFF
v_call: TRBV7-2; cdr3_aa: CASSLRIAGGTDTQYF
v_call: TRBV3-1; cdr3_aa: CASRLGLAGEETQYF
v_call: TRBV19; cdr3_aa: CASSIVPGWGDTQYF
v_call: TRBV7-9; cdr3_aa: CASSLAGRGPSYEQYF
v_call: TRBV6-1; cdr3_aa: CASSERTLGYTF
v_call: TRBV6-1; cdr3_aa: CASTLLVRPNTDTQYF
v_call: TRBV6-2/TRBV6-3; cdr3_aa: CASRNGGPLHF
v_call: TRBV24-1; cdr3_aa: CATSSRGADQETQYF
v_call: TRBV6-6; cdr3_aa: CASKRGASRTGELFF
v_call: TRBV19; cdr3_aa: CASSIRSTSTDTQYF
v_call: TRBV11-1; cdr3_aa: CASSLGLAGGLTVADTQYF
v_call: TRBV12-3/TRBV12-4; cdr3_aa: CASSISDTQYF
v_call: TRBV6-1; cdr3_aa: CASRRGTGGTGELFF
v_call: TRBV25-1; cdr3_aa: CASSRTGMRTGELFF
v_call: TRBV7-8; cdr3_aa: CASSLARLAGGDTQYF
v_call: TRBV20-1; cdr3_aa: CSARLGTSILYNEQFF
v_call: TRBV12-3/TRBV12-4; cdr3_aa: CASSLGGASSGYTF
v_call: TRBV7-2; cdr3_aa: CASSSDGKNIQYF
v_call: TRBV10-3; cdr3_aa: CAISESSGYNSPLHF
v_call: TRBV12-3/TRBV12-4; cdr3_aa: CASSSAGQAILGDSEQYF
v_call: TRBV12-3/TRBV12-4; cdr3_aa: CASSPTARTSTYNEQFF
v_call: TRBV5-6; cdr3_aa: CASSLGMAGRGEQYF
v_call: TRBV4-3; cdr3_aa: CASSQAPGKNTGELFF
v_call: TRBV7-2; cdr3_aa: CASSLDFRGFSYGYTF
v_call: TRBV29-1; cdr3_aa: CSVVLVGTEAFF
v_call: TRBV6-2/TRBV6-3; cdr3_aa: CASSWTSGRLGEQFF